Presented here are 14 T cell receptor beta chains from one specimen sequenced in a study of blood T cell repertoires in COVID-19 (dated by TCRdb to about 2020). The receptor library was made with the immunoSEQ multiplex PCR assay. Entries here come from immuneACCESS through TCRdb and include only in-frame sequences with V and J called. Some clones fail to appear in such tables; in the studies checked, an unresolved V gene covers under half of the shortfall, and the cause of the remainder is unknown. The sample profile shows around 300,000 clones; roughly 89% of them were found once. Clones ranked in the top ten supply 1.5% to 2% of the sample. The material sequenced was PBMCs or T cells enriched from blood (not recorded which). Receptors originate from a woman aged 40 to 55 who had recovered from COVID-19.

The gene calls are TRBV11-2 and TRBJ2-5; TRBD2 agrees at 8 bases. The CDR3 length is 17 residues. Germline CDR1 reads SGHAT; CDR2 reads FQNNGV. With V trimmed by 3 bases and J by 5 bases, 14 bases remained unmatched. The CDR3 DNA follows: TGTGCCAGCAGCTTTAGGAGCGGGAGATTAGCTGGGGAGACCCAGTACTTC. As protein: CASSFRSGRLAGETQYF.

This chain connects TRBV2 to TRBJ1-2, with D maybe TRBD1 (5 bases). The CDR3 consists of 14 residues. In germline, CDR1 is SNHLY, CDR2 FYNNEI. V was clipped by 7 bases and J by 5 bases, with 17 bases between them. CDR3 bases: TGTGCCAGCAAGGACACAGACAGTAGTTATGGCTACACCTTC. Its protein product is CASKDTDSSYGYTF.

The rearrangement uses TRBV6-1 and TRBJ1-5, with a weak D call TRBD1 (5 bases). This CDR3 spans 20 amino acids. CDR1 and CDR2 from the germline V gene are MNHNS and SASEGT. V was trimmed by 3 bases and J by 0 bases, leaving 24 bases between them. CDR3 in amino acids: CASSEAGFLSLLSSNQPQHF. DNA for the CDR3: TGTGCCAGCAGTGAGGCAGGGTTTCTCTCGTTGTTGAGTAGCAATCAGCCCCAGCATTTT.

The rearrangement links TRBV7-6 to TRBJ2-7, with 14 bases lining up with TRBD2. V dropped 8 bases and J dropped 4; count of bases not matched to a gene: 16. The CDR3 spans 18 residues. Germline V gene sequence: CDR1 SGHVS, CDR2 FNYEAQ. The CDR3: CASSWGLAGDGLDYEQYF. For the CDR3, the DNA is TGTGCCAGCTCCTGGGGACTAGCGGGAGACGGATTGGATTACGAGCAGTACTTC.

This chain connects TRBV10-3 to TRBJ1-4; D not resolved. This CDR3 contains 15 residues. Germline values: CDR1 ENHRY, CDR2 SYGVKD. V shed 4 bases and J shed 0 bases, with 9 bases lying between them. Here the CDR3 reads CAISGASATNEKLFF. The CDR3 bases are TGTGCCATCAGTGGGGCCAGTGCAACTAATGAAAAACTGTTTTTT.

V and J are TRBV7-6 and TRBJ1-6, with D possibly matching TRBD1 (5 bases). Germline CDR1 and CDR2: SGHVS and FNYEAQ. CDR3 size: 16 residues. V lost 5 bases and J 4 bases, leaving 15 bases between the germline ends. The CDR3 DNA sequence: TGTGCCAGCAGCCCTGGACAAGGACCTTATAATTCACCCCTCCACTTT. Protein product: CASSPGQGPYNSPLHF.

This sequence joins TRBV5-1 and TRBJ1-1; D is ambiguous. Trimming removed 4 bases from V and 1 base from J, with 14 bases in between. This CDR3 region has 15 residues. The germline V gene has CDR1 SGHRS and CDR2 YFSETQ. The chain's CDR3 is CASSGSGSSNTEAFF. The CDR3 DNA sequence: TGCGCCAGCAGCGGGTCGGGGAGCTCGAACACTGAAGCTTTCTTT.

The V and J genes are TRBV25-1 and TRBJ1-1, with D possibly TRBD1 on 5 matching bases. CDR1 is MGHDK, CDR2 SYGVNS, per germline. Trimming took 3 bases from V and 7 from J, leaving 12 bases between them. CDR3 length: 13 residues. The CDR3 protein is CASSERLGVEAFF. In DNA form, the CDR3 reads TGTGCCAGCAGTGAGAGATTAGGGGTTGAAGCTTTCTTT.

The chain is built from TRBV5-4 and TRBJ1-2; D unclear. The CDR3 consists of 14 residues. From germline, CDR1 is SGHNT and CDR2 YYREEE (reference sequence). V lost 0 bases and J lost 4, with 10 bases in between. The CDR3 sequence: CASSLDRGAYGYTF. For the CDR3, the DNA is TGTGCCAGCAGCTTGGACCGGGGAGCCTATGGCTACACCTTC.

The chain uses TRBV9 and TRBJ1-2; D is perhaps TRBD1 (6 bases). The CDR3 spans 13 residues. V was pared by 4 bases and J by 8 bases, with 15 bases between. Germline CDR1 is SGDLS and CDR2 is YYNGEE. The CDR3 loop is CASSTGTPRGYTF. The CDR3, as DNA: TGTGCCAGCAGCACCGGGACACCGAGGGGCTACACCTTC.

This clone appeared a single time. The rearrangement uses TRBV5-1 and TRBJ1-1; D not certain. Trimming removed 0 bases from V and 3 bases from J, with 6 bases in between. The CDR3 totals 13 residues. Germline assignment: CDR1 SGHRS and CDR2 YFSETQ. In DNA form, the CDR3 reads TGCGCCAGCAGCTTGGTGTTAGACACTGAAGCTTTCTTT. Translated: CASSLVLDTEAFF.

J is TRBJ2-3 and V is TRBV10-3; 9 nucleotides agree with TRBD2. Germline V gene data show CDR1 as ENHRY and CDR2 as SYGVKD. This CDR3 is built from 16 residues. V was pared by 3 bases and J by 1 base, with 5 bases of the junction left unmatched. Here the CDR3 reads CAISERGGGGTDTQYF. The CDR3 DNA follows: TGTGCCATCAGTGAAAGAGGCGGGGGGGGCACAGATACGCAGTATTTT.

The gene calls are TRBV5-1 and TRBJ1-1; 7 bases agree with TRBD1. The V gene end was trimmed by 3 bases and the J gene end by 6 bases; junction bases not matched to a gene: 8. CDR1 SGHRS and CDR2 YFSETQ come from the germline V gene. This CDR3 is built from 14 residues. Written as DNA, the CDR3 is TGCGCCAGCAGCTCCTTCGACAGGGACTCTGAAGCTTTCTTT. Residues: CASSSFDRDSEAFF. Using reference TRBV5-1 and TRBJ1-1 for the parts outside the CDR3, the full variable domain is KAGVTQTPRYLIKTRGQQVTLSCSPISGHRSVSWYQQTPGQGLQFLFEYFSETQRNKGNFPGRFSGRQFSNSRSEMNVSTLELGDSALYLCASSSFDRDSEAFFGQGTRLTVV.

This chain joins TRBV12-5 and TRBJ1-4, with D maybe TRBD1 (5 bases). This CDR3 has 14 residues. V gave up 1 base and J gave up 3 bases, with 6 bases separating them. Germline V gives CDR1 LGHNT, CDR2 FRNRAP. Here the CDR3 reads CASGLGQSNEKLFF. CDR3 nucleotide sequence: TGTGCTAGTGGTTTGGGACAGTCTAATGAAAAACTGTTTTTT.